This passage covers 9 T cell receptor beta chains from one sample sequenced in a study of T cells after yellow fever vaccination (dated by TCRdb to about 2019). Preparation of the library involved 5' RACE. Reads for this sample came from an Illumina HiSeq 2500. TCRdb applied fastp at Q25 and MiXCR to the public reads, then kept only in-frame beta chains. All rows with the same CDR3 protein become a single entry with the most common DNA and genes. Here the sample has about 340,000 distinct CDR3 sequences; 8.7% occur a single time. The ten top clones hold about a sixth of the sample. The meaning of the sample's treatment or condition label: live attenuated yellow fever vaccine strain. The source material was PBMCs, sampled on the day of the first yellow fever vaccination. These receptors came from a man aged 18 to 35 who received the YFV17D yellow fever vaccine.

CDR3 sequence: CASSPGGTEYEQYV. The CDR3 DNA reads as TGTGCCAGCTCACCAGGGGGGACGGAGTACGAGCAGTACGTC. The chain has TRBV18 and TRBJ2-7, with D maybe TRBD2 (6 bases). The ends were cut back, 2 bases at V and 4 bases at J, with 12 bases in the middle. The CDR3 spans 14 residues. CDR1 is KGHSH, CDR2 LQKENI, per germline.

This clonotype was detected a few times. The rearrangement links TRBV20-1 to TRBJ2-7; D is unclear. This CDR3 comprises 15 residues. Trimming left V 0 bases short and J 5 bases short, with 17 bases between. Germline V CDR1 and CDR2: DFQATT, SNEGSKA (reference sequence). CDR3 amino acids: CSARDRPRGGDEQYV. The CDR3 nucleotides are TGCAGTGCTAGAGACCGTCCTAGAGGTGGGGACGAGCAGTACGTC.

The CDR3 nucleotides read TGCGCCAGCAGCCAAAGGGACAGCAATGGCTACACCTTC. It codes for CASSQRDSNGYTF. The chain combines TRBV4-1 with TRBJ1-2; 7 bases fit TRBD1. Germline V gene lookup returns CDR1 MGHRA and CDR2 YSYEKL. Trimming removed 2 bases from V and 6 bases from J; junction bases left unmatched: 3. The CDR3 is 13 amino acids.

The chain couples TRBV9 to TRBJ2-1; no firm D call. This CDR3 has 17 amino acids. Trimming removed 4 bases from V and 1 base from J, with 18 bases in between. Per the germline V gene, CDR1 is SGDLS and CDR2 is YYNGEE. CDR3 nucleotide sequence: TGTGCCAGCAGCCTCTCCATCGATAGTCAATCCTACAATGAGCAGTTCTTC. It encodes CASSLSIDSQSYNEQFF.

This clonotype was seen ten or more times. The chain is built from TRBV5-5 and TRBJ2-3; D may be TRBD1 (7 bases). This CDR3 comprises 14 residues. Trimming removed 4 bases at V and 5 bases at J, with 14 bases between. The germline CDR1 and CDR2 sequences are SGHKS and YYEKEE (reference sequence). Here the CDR3 DNA reads TGTGCCAGCAGCCACCGACAGGGAGGAGATACGCAGTATTTT. This encodes CASSHRQGGDTQYF.

V is TRBV6-2 or TRBV6-3 and J is TRBJ1-5; maybe TRBD1 (5 bases). The CDR3 contains 15 residues. Looked up from germline, CDR1 is MNHEY and CDR2 is SVGEGT. V gave up 5 bases and J gave up 4 bases, with 15 bases separating them. The CDR3 loop is CASSKYRDWNQPQHF. CDR3 DNA sequence: TGTGCCAGCAGTAAGTACCGGGACTGGAATCAGCCCCAGCATTTT.

This clonotype has at least ten counts. This chain links TRBV4-1 with TRBJ2-3, with 14 bases aligning to TRBD2. The trim removed 0 bases at V and 3 bases at J, leaving 5 bases unmatched. Germline V gene data show CDR1 as MGHRA and CDR2 as YSYEKL. The CDR3 contains 18 residues. CDR3: CASSQDKGLAGVTDTQYF. The CDR3 nucleotides are TGCGCCAGCAGCCAAGATAAGGGACTAGCGGGGGTGACAGATACGCAGTATTTT.

The gene calls are TRBV7-6 and TRBJ2-1; the match to TRBD2 covers 7 bases. J lost 6 bases, V lost 1 base, and 6 bases had no gene match. The germline V gene has CDR1 SGHVS and CDR2 FNYEAQ. CDR3 length equals 15 residues. CDR3 bases: TGTGCCAGCAGCTTAGGCGGGGGTCCCCCCAATGAGCAGTTCTTC. This sequence encodes CASSLGGGPPNEQFF.

With regard to this clonotype: One end of the junction varies from germline; a read error may be responsible. This chain uses TRBV7-9 with TRBJ1-2, with TRBD1 as a possible D gene (5 bases). CDR3 length: 12 amino acids. Per germline, CDR1 SEHNR and CDR2 FQNEAQ (reference sequence). The CDR3 region has the DNA TGTGCCAGCAGTTGGACAATCGATGGCCACACCTTC. Translation gives CASSWTIDGHTF. Filled out from reference TRBV7-9 and TRBJ1-2, the complete variable domain reads DTGVSQNPRHKITKRGQNVTFRCDPISEHNRLYWYRQTLGQGPEFLTYFQNEAQLEKSRLLSDRFSAERPKGSFSTLEIQRTEQGDSAMYLCASSWTIDGHTFGSGTRLTVV.